This TCR beta chain stems from a study of cytomegalovirus exposure and HLA in healthy donors. The ends were cut back, 2 bases at V and 0 bases at J, with 9 bases in the middle. The CDR3 has 15 residues. CDR1 and CDR2 from the germline V gene are MNHEY and SVGAGI. Primers: 60 Vbeta forward and 13 Jbeta reverse. Profiling relied on immunoSEQ multiplex PCR, and the TCRdb table lists in-frame clones only, not all of them. This sample contains 200,000 to 250,000 clones. This sequence joins TRBV6-5 and TRBJ2-3; TRBD2 is a possible D gene (6 bases). This receptor was obtained from a woman under 40 in good health and CMV-seropositive. The specimen sequenced was PBMCs. In nucleotides, the CDR3 is TGTGCCAGCAGTTACGTAGCGGCTAGCACAGATACGCAGTATTTT. As protein: CASSYVAASTDTQYF.